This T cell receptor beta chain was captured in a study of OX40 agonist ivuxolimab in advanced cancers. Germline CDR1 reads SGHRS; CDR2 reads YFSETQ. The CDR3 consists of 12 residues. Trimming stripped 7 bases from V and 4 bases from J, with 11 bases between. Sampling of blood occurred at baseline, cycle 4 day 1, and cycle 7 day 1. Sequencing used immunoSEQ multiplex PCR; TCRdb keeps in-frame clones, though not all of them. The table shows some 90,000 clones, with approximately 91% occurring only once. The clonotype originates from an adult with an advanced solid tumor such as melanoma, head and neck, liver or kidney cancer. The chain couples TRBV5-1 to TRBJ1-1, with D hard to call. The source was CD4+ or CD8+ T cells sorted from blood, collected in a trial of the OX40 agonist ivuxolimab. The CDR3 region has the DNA TGCGCCAGCGGGGAACTAGGCACTGAAGCTTTCTTT. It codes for CASGELGTEAFF.